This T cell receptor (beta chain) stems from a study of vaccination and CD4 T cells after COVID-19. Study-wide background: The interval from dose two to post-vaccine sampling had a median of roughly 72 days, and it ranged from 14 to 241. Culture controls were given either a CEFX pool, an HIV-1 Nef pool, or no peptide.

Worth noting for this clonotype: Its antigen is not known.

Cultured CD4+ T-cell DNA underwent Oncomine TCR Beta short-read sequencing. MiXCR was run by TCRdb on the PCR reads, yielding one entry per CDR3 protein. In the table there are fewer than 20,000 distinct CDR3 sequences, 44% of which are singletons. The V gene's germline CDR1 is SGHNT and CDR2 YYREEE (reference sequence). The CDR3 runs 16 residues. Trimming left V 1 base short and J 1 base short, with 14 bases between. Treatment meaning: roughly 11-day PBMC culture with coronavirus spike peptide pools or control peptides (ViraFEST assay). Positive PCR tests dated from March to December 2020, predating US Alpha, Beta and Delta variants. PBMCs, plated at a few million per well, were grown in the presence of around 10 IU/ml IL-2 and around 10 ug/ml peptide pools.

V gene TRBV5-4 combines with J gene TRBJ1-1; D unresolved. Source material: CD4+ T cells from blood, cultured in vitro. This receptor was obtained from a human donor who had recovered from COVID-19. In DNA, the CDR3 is TGTGCCAGCAGCTTGCCAGGCGGGCGAGGGAACACTGAAGCTTTCTTT. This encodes CASSLPGGRGNTEAFF.